The entry below gives a single T cell receptor beta chain sequence along with its context. The target antigen is unknown. Amplification used 60 Vbeta primers and 13 Jbeta primers. The method was immunoSEQ multiplex PCR; TCRdb's version includes in-frame clones alone and lacks a portion of them. The top ten hold about 6.7% of the sample, which has around 130,000 clones, roughly 85% seen once. These data belong to a study of cytomegalovirus exposure and HLA in healthy donors. Study results and limitations: Likely technical artifact: a cluster of highly shared sequence variants.

The J segment lost 2 bases and the V segment lost 4 bases, leaving 6 bases of the junction unmatched. The CDR3 has 14 residues. In germline, CDR1 is SGHRS, CDR2 YFSETQ. Nominally healthy donors provided the samples, though records likely missed some immune exposures. What was sequenced was PBMCs. The clonotype originates from a woman aged 25 to 39 in good health and CMV-seropositive. V and J are TRBV5-1 and TRBJ2-7; the match to TRBD2 covers 7 bases. As DNA, the CDR3 is TGCGCCAGCAGCCCCCTGGGGGGGGCCTACGAGCAGTACTTC. It specifies CASSPLGGAYEQYF. Using reference TRBV5-1 and TRBJ2-7 for the parts outside the CDR3, the full variable domain is KAGVTQTPRYLIKTRGQQVTLSCSPISGHRSVSWYQQTPGQGLQFLFEYFSETQRNKGNFPGRFSGRQFSNSRSEMNVSTLELGDSALYLCASSPLGGAYEQYFGPGTRLTVT.